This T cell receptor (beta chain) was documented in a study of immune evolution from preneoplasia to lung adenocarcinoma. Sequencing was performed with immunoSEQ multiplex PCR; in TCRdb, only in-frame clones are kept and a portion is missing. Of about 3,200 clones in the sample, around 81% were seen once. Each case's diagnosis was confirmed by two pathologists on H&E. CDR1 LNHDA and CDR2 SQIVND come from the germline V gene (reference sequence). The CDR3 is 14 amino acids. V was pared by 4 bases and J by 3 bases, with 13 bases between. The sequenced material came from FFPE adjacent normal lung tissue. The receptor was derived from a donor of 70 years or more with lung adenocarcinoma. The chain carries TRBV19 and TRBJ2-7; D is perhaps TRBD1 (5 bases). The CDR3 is CASSTGQRIYEQYF. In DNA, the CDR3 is TGTGCCAGTAGTACCGGACAAAGGATCTACGAGCAGTACTTC.